These 21 T cell receptor beta chains were sequenced from one sample in a study of shared clonotypes between healthy human individuals. Sequencing used immunoSEQ multiplex PCR; TCRdb keeps in-frame clones, though not all of them. This sample has around 350,000 clones, with more than 60% found just once. Specimen: memory CD4+ T cells sorted from blood. Subset described: CD45RA-negative fraction. The receptors shown here come from a man in his thirties or forties in good health.

This clone came up once. The chain recombines TRBV28 with TRBJ2-7; a weak D match, TRBD2 (5 bases). CDR1 and CDR2 from the germline V gene are MDHEN and SYDVKM. V was trimmed by 4 bases and J by 6 bases, leaving 19 bases between them. This CDR3 is 15 amino acids long. The CDR3 reads CASSWLTMGSGEQYF. As DNA, the CDR3 is TGTGCCAGCAGTTGGTTGACCATGGGGAGTGGCGAGCAGTACTTC.

This chain joins TRBV4-2 and TRBJ2-5; D remains unclear. Germline CDR1 LGHNA, CDR2 YNFKEQ. V was cut by 0 bases and J by 2 bases, with 7 bases left in between. This CDR3 is 14 amino acids long. CDR3 nucleotides: TGTGCCAGCAGCCAAGATCGGCTACAAGAGACCCAGTACTTC. It encodes CASSQDRLQETQYF.

This clone was counted many times. The genes are TRBV7-2 and TRBJ1-2; perhaps TRBD1 as D (6 bases). Trimming stripped 4 bases from V and 8 bases from J, with 14 bases between. The CDR3 runs to 13 residues. Germline assignment: CDR1 SGHTA and CDR2 FQGNSA. The CDR3 protein is CASSSQQGLGYTF. CDR3 sequence (DNA): TGTGCCAGCAGCTCCCAACAGGGTTTGGGCTACACCTTC.

The chain recombines TRBV7-3 with TRBJ2-1; TRBD2 agrees at 11 bases. There are 15 residues in the CDR3. Germline-derived CDR1 and CDR2 are SGHTA and FQGTGA. V was pared by 5 bases and J by 6 bases, with 6 bases of the junction left unmatched. The CDR3 DNA is TGTGCCAGCAGCAAAACTAGCGGGAGAACCAATGAGCAGTTCTTC. It is translated as CASSKTSGRTNEQFF.

The chain joins TRBV11-2 to TRBJ2-5; 9 bases are a match to TRBD1. This CDR3 comprises 14 residues. V was pared by 7 bases and J by 5 bases, with 8 bases of the junction left unmatched. CDR1 and CDR2 from the germline V gene are SGHAT and FQNNGV. In DNA form, the CDR3 reads TGTGCCAGCAACATACAGGGGGCCGGTGAGACCCAGTACTTC. It codes for CASNIQGAGETQYF. Supplemented by reference TRBV11-2 and TRBJ2-5, the full variable domain reads EAGVAQSPRYKIIEKRQSVAFWCNPISGHATLYWYQQILGQGPKLLIQFQNNGVVDDSQLPKDRFSAERLKGVDSTLKIQPAKLEDSAVYLCASNIQGAGETQYFGPGTRLLVL.

This clone was counted ten times or more. The rearrangement uses TRBV29-1 and TRBJ2-5, with 8 positions matching TRBD1. The trim removed 5 bases at V and 5 bases at J, leaving 7 bases unmatched. CDR1 SQVTM and CDR2 ANQGSEA come from the germline V gene. The CDR3 totals 13 residues. The DNA of the CDR3 is TGCAGCGTTAGGACAGGGTGGCGGGAGACCCAGTACTTC. Translating gives CSVRTGWRETQYF. The entire variable domain, with the rest obtained from reference TRBV29-1 and TRBJ2-5, is as follows: SAVISQKPSRDICQRGTSLTIQCQVDSQVTMMFWYRQQPGQSLTLIATANQGSEATYESGFVIDKFPISRPNLTFSTLTVSNMSPEDSSIYLCSVRTGWRETQYFGPGTRLLVL.

In its sample, this clone was seen a few times. The genes are TRBV28 and TRBJ2-7; D ambiguous. Germline assignment: CDR1 MDHEN and CDR2 SYDVKM. The CDR3 runs to 14 residues. With 5 bases removed from V and 0 bases from J, the gap between germline ends came to 11 bases. CDR3 sequence reads: CASSGVEVSYEQYF. Here the CDR3 DNA reads TGTGCCAGCAGTGGGGTTGAGGTCTCCTACGAGCAGTACTTC.

This clone was recorded once. The V and J genes are TRBV5-1 and TRBJ2-7; no clear D gene. In germline, CDR1 is SGHRS, CDR2 YFSETQ. CDR3 length: 14 residues. V was trimmed by 2 bases and J by 0 bases, leaving 9 bases between them. The CDR3 coding sequence is TGCGCCAGCAGCTTTATCACAAGCTCCTACGAGCAGTACTTC. As protein: CASSFITSSYEQYF.

The gene calls are TRBV7-9 and TRBJ1-2; D is perhaps TRBD1 (6 bases). The CDR3 is 14 residues long. Germline-derived CDR1 and CDR2 are SEHNR and FQNEAQ (reference sequence). Deletions cut 0 bases from V and 7 bases from J, with 12 bases between. CDR3 sequence reads: CASSLALQGAGYTF. The CDR3 region has the DNA TGTGCCAGCAGCTTAGCGCTACAGGGCGCTGGCTACACCTTC.

The chain has TRBV18 and TRBJ2-1, with D perhaps matching TRBD2 (5 bases). In germline, CDR1 is KGHSH, CDR2 LQKENI. The CDR3 covers 15 residues. Deletions cut 0 bases from V and 13 bases from J, with 19 bases between. In DNA, the CDR3 is TGTGCCAGCTCACCACCCTCTGGCCGGGGTAACCAACAGTTCTTC. This codes for CASSPPSGRGNQQFF.

The chain links TRBV13 to TRBJ2-4; D not resolved. The germline gives CDR1 PRHDT, CDR2 FYEKMQ (reference sequence). The CDR3 covers 17 residues. V lost 4 bases to trimming and J lost 4 bases, with 20 bases between them. CDR3 sequence reads: CASSSYDFSGRKNIQYF. CDR3 nucleotides: TGTGCCAGCAGCTCCTACGATTTCAGTGGACGAAAAAACATTCAGTACTTC.

The J gene is TRBJ1-2, the V gene TRBV2, with 8 bases identical to TRBD1. J lost 0 bases, V lost 8 bases, and 8 bases had no gene match. CDR1 SNHLY and CDR2 FYNNEI come from the germline V gene. The CDR3 has 15 amino acids. This chain's CDR3 is CASLPGDRTNYGYTF. The CDR3 DNA sequence: TGTGCCAGCCTACCCGGGGACAGGACTAACTATGGCTACACCTTC. Full variable domain (missing parts from reference TRBV2 and TRBJ1-2): EPEVTQTPSHQVTQMGQEVILRCVPISNHLYFYWYRQILGQKVEFLVSFYNNEISEKSEIFDDQFSVERPDGSNFTLKIRSTKLEDSAMYFCASLPGDRTNYGYTFGSGTRLTVV.

The chain links TRBV7-9 to TRBJ2-1; the match to TRBD2 covers 12 bases. The CDR3 runs to 18 residues. Germline V lookup: CDR1 SEHNR, CDR2 FQNEAQ (reference sequence). The V and J ends lost 3 bases and 3 bases, in that order; junction bases with no gene match: 9. The CDR3, as DNA: TGTGCCAGCAGCTTTTCACTAGCGGGAGGAACCGTCTACAATGAGCAGTTCTTC. It yields the protein CASSFSLAGGTVYNEQFF.

The chain carries TRBV25-1 and TRBJ1-3; D is possibly TRBD1 (5 bases). Germline V lookup: CDR1 MGHDK, CDR2 SYGVNS. Trimming took off 6 bases at V and 2 bases at J, with 8 bases between the two ends. This CDR3 is 13 amino acids long. Here the CDR3 reads CASSREPGNTIYF. The CDR3 region has the DNA TGTGCCAGCAGCAGGGAACCTGGAAACACCATATATTTT.

This rearrangement joins TRBV6-4 to TRBJ2-5; D might be TRBD2 (6 bases). Deletions cut 3 bases from V and 4 bases from J, with 12 bases between. The CDR3 extends over 14 amino acids. Germline values: CDR1 MRHNA, CDR2 SNTAGT. This CDR3 is CASSELGGAETQYF. As DNA, the CDR3 is TGTGCCAGCAGTGAACTAGGCGGGGCAGAGACCCAGTACTTC.

J is TRBJ1-5 and V is TRBV5-1; D might be TRBD1 (6 bases). The CDR3 spans 14 residues. With 4 bases removed from V and 3 bases from J, the gap between germline ends came to 11 bases. Germline-derived CDR1 and CDR2 are SGHRS and YFSETQ. CDR3 sequence: CASSVDSPNQPQHF. The CDR3 DNA follows: TGCGCCAGCAGCGTGGACAGCCCCAATCAGCCCCAGCATTTT. Full variable domain (remainder filled in from reference TRBV5-1 and TRBJ1-5): KAGVTQTPRYLIKTRGQQVTLSCSPISGHRSVSWYQQTPGQGLQFLFEYFSETQRNKGNFPGRFSGRQFSNSRSEMNVSTLELGDSALYLCASSVDSPNQPQHFGDGTRLSIL.

This sequence joins TRBV5-1 and TRBJ2-1; 10 bases map to TRBD2. This CDR3 is 16 amino acids long. V lost 0 bases and J lost 6; bases outside the gene matches: 6. The germline CDR1 and CDR2 sequences are SGHRS and YFSETQ. The CDR3 loop reads CASSLASPSGSNEQFF. Here the CDR3 DNA reads TGCGCCAGCAGCTTGGCTAGCCCTAGCGGGAGCAATGAGCAGTTCTTC.

V is TRBV27 and J is TRBJ2-7, with D perhaps TRBD1 or TRBD2 (5 bases each). Germline lookup yields CDR1 MNHEY and CDR2 SMNVEV (reference sequence). This CDR3 region has 15 residues. V lost 6 bases and J lost 2, with 17 bases in between. DNA for the CDR3: TGTGCCAGCAGACCAGCCGGGACGCTGGCCTACGAGCAGTACTTC. Translated, it gives CASRPAGTLAYEQYF.

The chain has TRBV5-1 and TRBJ1-1; the match to TRBD1 covers 8 bases. V shed 6 bases, J shed 1 base, and the junction held 20 bases outside the gene matches. Germline CDR1 SGHRS, CDR2 YFSETQ. This CDR3 contains 19 residues. CDR3 nucleotides: TGCGCCAGCACGCAGGGGGCGCGGTTTTTCGAGGGGCAGAACACTGAAGCTTTCTTT. Amino acids: CASTQGARFFEGQNTEAFF.

This chain uses TRBV25-1 with TRBJ2-2; D is unclear. Between the trimmed V and J ends, which lost 3 bases and 7 bases, there was a span of 6 bases. The CDR3 has 12 amino acids. The germline V gene has CDR1 MGHDK and CDR2 SYGVNS. The DNA of the CDR3 is TGTGCCAGCAGTGACGCCGGCGGGGAGCTGTTTTTT. Its translation: CASSDAGGELFF.

V is TRBV7-8 and J is TRBJ2-7; D is possibly TRBD1 (9 bases). The germline V gene has CDR1 SGHVS and CDR2 FQNEAQ. The CDR3 extends over 17 amino acids. V lost 4 bases, J lost 1 base, and 20 bases lay in between. The DNA of the CDR3 is TGTGCCAGCAGCTCGTTAGCGGGACAGGGCAGTTCCTACGAGCAGTACTTC. Translating it yields CASSSLAGQGSSYEQYF.